A single sample gave rise to the 26 T cell receptor beta chains below, sequenced in a study of blood T cell repertoires in COVID-19. The data were produced by immunoSEQ multiplex PCR, yet TCRdb's version contains in-frame clones alone and is incomplete. The profile shows over 140,000 clones, roughly 80% of them singletons. The sample comprised peripheral blood. These TCRs come from a woman in her forties or fifties with active or convalescent COVID-19.

The chain is built from TRBV11-1 and TRBJ2-2; 7 bases are shared with TRBD1. This CDR3 comprises 16 residues. V lost 5 bases to trimming and J lost 0 bases; unmatched junction nucleotides: 6. Germline lookup yields CDR1 SGHAT and CDR2 FQDESV (reference sequence). CDR3 protein: CASSTTGTANTGELFF. The CDR3, as DNA: TGTGCCAGCAGCACCACCGGGACAGCGAACACCGGGGAGCTGTTTTTT.

The V and J genes are TRBV5-1 and TRBJ2-5; D is ambiguous. The CDR3 contains 14 residues. Germline CDR1 is SGHRS and CDR2 is YFSETQ. Deletions cut 0 bases from V and 1 base from J, with 7 bases between. Here the CDR3 reads CASSLGASQETQYF. The CDR3 DNA reads TGCGCCAGCAGCTTGGGGGCCTCCCAAGAGACCCAGTACTTC.

In its sample, this clone was seen once. The chain employs TRBV9 and TRBJ2-1, with D possibly being TRBD1 (6 bases). CDR3 length: 17 amino acids. V lost 0 bases to trimming and J lost 5 bases, with 18 bases between them. The germline CDR1 and CDR2 sequences are SGDLS and YYNGEE. The CDR3 protein is CASSVGPGAGTDNEQFF. CDR3 coding DNA: TGTGCCAGCAGCGTAGGCCCAGGGGCCGGTACAGACAATGAGCAGTTCTTC.

The rearrangement uses TRBV24-1 and TRBJ2-1; 10 bases agree with TRBD2. V shed 4 bases, J shed 10 bases, and the junction held 3 bases outside the gene matches. The length of the CDR3 is 13 residues. CDR1 is KGHDR, CDR2 SFDVKD, per germline. This chain's CDR3 is CATSDSSGGEQFF. In DNA, the CDR3 is TGTGCCACCAGTGACTCTAGCGGGGGAGAGCAGTTCTTC.

The gene calls are TRBV29-1 and TRBJ1-1; D unresolved. V shed 7 bases and J shed 0 bases, with 12 bases lying between them. CDR1 is SQVTM and CDR2 is ANQGSEA in the germline V gene. The CDR3 extends over 13 amino acids. CDR3 loop: CSGHMNMNTEAFF. In nucleotides, the CDR3 is TGCAGCGGGCATATGAATATGAACACTGAAGCTTTCTTT.

This rearrangement joins TRBV29-1 to TRBJ1-1; no reliable D call. The V end lost 4 bases, the J end lost 2 bases, and 11 bases lay between the germline ends. This CDR3 has 13 amino acids. Per the germline V gene, CDR1 is SQVTM and CDR2 is ANQGSEA. The CDR3 here is CSVVTGRNTEAFF. CDR3 coding DNA: TGCAGCGTTGTGACCGGGAGAAACACTGAAGCTTTCTTT. Looking up the rest from reference TRBV29-1 and TRBJ1-1 gives the full variable domain: SAVISQKPSRDICQRGTSLTIQCQVDSQVTMMFWYRQQPGQSLTLIATANQGSEATYESGFVIDKFPISRPNLTFSTLTVSNMSPEDSSIYLCSVVTGRNTEAFFGQGTRLTVV.

CDR3 region: CASSQGTGQGPYNEQFF. The DNA for the CDR3 is TGTGCCAGCAGCCAAGGTACCGGACAGGGCCCCTACAATGAGCAGTTCTTC. The genes are TRBV3-1 (or the pseudogene TRBV3-2) and TRBJ2-1, with 8 bases aligning to TRBD1. The V segment lost 1 base and the J segment 2 bases; nucleotides outside the gene matches: 7. Germline CDR1 LGHDT, CDR2 YNNKEL (reference sequence). This CDR3 comprises 17 residues.

The chain has TRBV7-9 and TRBJ1-1; 7 nucleotides agree with TRBD1. The germline V gene has CDR1 SEHNR and CDR2 FQNEAQ (reference sequence). Losses at the gene ends were 5 bases for V and 7 bases for J; bases not matched to a gene: 13. CDR3 length: 15 amino acids. This CDR3 is CASSLRKTGTGEAFF. CDR3 nucleotides: TGTGCCAGCAGCCTACGGAAGACAGGGACGGGTGAAGCTTTCTTT. Full variable domain (remainder filled in from reference TRBV7-9 and TRBJ1-1): DTGVSQNPRHKITKRGQNVTFRCDPISEHNRLYWYRQTLGQGPEFLTYFQNEAQLEKSRLLSDRFSAERPKGSFSTLEIQRTEQGDSAMYLCASSLRKTGTGEAFFGQGTRLTVV.

CDR3 sequence (DNA): TGTGCCAGCAGTTCGAACAGGGGGAACGAGCAGTACTTC. Its translation: CASSSNRGNEQYF. J is TRBJ2-7 and V is TRBV12-3 or TRBV12-4, with 8 bases aligning to TRBD1. The CDR3 is made up of 13 amino acids. V gave up 4 bases and J gave up 5 bases; unmatched junction bases: 4.

The chain is built from TRBV7-2 and TRBJ2-1; TRBD2 aligns across 13 bases. J was trimmed by 7 bases and V by 7 bases; bases with no gene match: 4. The CDR3 covers 14 residues. Germline CDR1 is SGHTA and CDR2 is FQGNSA. DNA of the CDR3: TGTGCCAGCACCCCGACTAGCGGGGGGAATGAGCAGTTCTTC. Amino acids: CASTPTSGGNEQFF.

J is TRBJ1-2 and V is TRBV29-1; D unclear. Trimming took off 3 bases at V and 6 bases at J, with 14 bases between the two ends. The CDR3 extends over 13 amino acids. The germline V gene encodes CDR1 SQVTM and CDR2 ANQGSEA. The CDR3 reads CSVELRAENGYTF. CDR3 nucleotides: TGCAGCGTTGAGTTGCGGGCAGAAAATGGCTACACCTTC.

DNA of the CDR3: TGTGCCAGCAGCTTACTAGCGGGGGAGAACAATGAGCAGTTCTTC. It encodes CASSLLAGENNEQFF. The chain carries TRBV7-8 and TRBJ2-1, with 10 bases that match TRBD2. J was trimmed by 5 bases and V by 2 bases; bases with no gene match: 3. The V gene's germline CDR1 is SGHVS and CDR2 FQNEAQ. This CDR3 has 15 amino acids.

V is TRBV10-3 and J is TRBJ1-2; tentative D call: TRBD1 (6 bases). The V end lost 5 bases, the J end lost 6 bases, and 13 bases lay between the germline ends. This CDR3 has 13 residues. Germline V gives CDR1 ENHRY, CDR2 SYGVKD. CDR3 DNA sequence: TGTGCCATCAGTACGACAGGAACTAATGGCTACACCTTC. Translated, it gives CAISTTGTNGYTF.

This sequence joins TRBV6-5 and TRBJ2-5, with 7 bases fitting TRBD2. Trimming removed 0 bases from V and 5 bases from J; junction bases left unmatched: 0. Germline CDR1 and CDR2: MNHEY and SVGAGI. This CDR3 comprises 13 residues. CDR3 sequence reads: CASSYSGGETQYF. As DNA, the CDR3 is TGTGCCAGCAGTTACTCGGGGGGGGAGACCCAGTACTTC.

The chain has TRBV18 and TRBJ1-1; D is perhaps TRBD1 (6 bases). Germline V CDR1 and CDR2: KGHSH, LQKENI. V was clipped by 6 bases and J by 3 bases, with 14 bases between them. This CDR3 is built from 14 residues. DNA for the CDR3: TGTGCCAGCTCCCAAACAGGGAGGGACACTGAAGCTTTCTTT. The encoded protein is CASSQTGRDTEAFF.

This clone was seen more than once but under ten times. The chain employs TRBV2 and TRBJ2-3; TRBD2 matches 9 bases. The CDR3 totals 17 residues. In germline, CDR1 is SNHLY, CDR2 FYNNEI. Trimming cost V 4 bases and J 2 bases; bases outside gene matches: 10. The CDR3 DNA is TGTGCCAGCAGTGGGGCTAGCGGGAATGGAAACACAGATACGCAGTATTTT. This encodes CASSGASGNGNTDTQYF.

The chain couples TRBV7-2 to TRBJ1-1, with a weak D call TRBD1 (5 bases). Germline values: CDR1 SGHTA, CDR2 FQGNSA. This CDR3 contains 14 residues. V dropped 1 base and J dropped 3 bases, with 9 bases sitting between them. CDR3 nucleotide sequence: TGTGCCAGCAGCTTAGGTCAGGGTTACACTGAAGCTTTCTTT. It specifies CASSLGQGYTEAFF.

The rearrangement joins TRBV6-4 to TRBJ1-1, with a tentative D call TRBD1 (6 bases). From germline, CDR1 is MRHNA and CDR2 SNTAGT. This CDR3 has 14 amino acids. V was clipped by 6 bases and J by 0 bases, with 11 bases between them. The CDR3 coding sequence is TGTGCCAGCAGATTGGACAGCTTGAACACTGAAGCTTTCTTT. Encoded protein: CASRLDSLNTEAFF.

The V and J genes are TRBV30 and TRBJ1-6; weak D call: TRBD1 (6 bases). The CDR3 is made up of 15 amino acids. Germline V gene lookup returns CDR1 GTSNPN and CDR2 SVGIG (reference sequence). V shed 0 bases and J shed 15 bases, with 21 bases lying between them. This chain's CDR3 is CAWSVGAGVLRVLHF. In nucleotides, the CDR3 is TGTGCCTGGAGTGTGGGGGCGGGGGTCCTTCGGGTCCTCCACTTT. Looking up the rest from reference TRBV30 and TRBJ1-6 gives the full variable domain: SQTIHQWPATLVQPVGSPLSLECTVEGTSNPNLYWYRQAAGRGLQLLFYSVGIGQISSEVPQNLSASRPQDRQFILSSKKLLLSDSGFYLCAWSVGAGVLRVLHFGNGTRLTVT.

The chain has TRBV7-9 and TRBJ1-6; TRBD1 aligns across 7 bases. V shed 1 base, J shed 0 bases, and the junction held 9 bases outside the gene matches. The CDR3 runs to 19 residues. Germline CDR1 is SEHNR and CDR2 is FQNEAQ (reference sequence). The CDR3 loop is CASSLVRDSASSYNSPLHF. The CDR3 region has the DNA TGTGCCAGCAGCTTAGTAAGGGACAGCGCGAGCTCCTATAATTCACCCCTCCACTTT. Full variable domain (rest looked up from reference TRBV7-9 and TRBJ1-6): DTGVSQNPRHKITKRGQNVTFRCDPISEHNRLYWYRQTLGQGPEFLTYFQNEAQLEKSRLLSDRFSAERPKGSFSTLEIQRTEQGDSAMYLCASSLVRDSASSYNSPLHFGNGTRLTVT.

The rearrangement links TRBV9 to TRBJ1-2; 9 bases line up with TRBD1. Germline trimming cut 5 bases from V and 3 bases from J; bases unmatched to any gene: 11. CDR3 length: 16 residues. Germline lookup yields CDR1 SGDLS and CDR2 YYNGEE. The CDR3 protein is CASSALDRGLYYGYTF. The CDR3 bases are TGTGCCAGCAGTGCTCTCGACAGGGGGTTATACTATGGCTACACCTTC.

To note about this clone: The identical CDR3 is also encoded by other nucleotide sequences in the sample. This chain joins TRBV10-3 and TRBJ1-1; D unresolved. Germline CDR1 is ENHRY and CDR2 is SYGVKD. The V and J ends lost 2 bases and 1 base respectively, with 8 bases between them. This CDR3 comprises 14 residues. The DNA for the CDR3 is TGTGCCATCAGTGAGGGGCAACCGAACACTGAAGCTTTCTTT. Its protein product is CAISEGQPNTEAFF.

The chain has TRBV11-1 and TRBJ2-2; 8 bases match TRBD1. CDR1 is SGHAT and CDR2 is FQDESV in the germline V gene (reference sequence). After removal of 3 bases from V and 0 bases from J, the junction contained 3 bases not matched to a gene. The CDR3 extends over 16 amino acids. The CDR3 here is CASSFQGASNTGELFF. The CDR3, as DNA: TGTGCCAGCAGCTTTCAGGGGGCCTCGAACACCGGGGAGCTGTTTTTT.

The V and J genes are TRBV28 and TRBJ1-6; D unclear. Trimming removed 2 bases at V and 10 bases at J, with 21 bases between. The germline CDR1 and CDR2 sequences are MDHEN and SYDVKM. The CDR3 length is 17 residues. CDR3 in amino acids: CASSLMTGVGRISPLHF. Here the CDR3 DNA reads TGTGCCAGCAGTTTAATGACGGGAGTAGGAAGAATCTCACCCCTCCACTTT.

The chain recombines TRBV28 with TRBJ2-7; TRBD2 aligns across 14 bases. The CDR3 is made up of 14 amino acids. With 7 bases clipped from V and 6 bases from J, the junction kept 5 bases outside the gene matches. Germline V CDR1 and CDR2: MDHEN, SYDVKM. The CDR3 sequence is CASTGTSGSSEQYF. The CDR3, as DNA: TGTGCCAGCACCGGGACTAGCGGGAGTTCCGAGCAGTACTTC. Supplemented by reference TRBV28 and TRBJ2-7, the full variable domain reads DVKVTQSSRYLVKRTGEKVFLECVQDMDHENMFWYRQDPGLGLRLIYFSYDVKMKEKGDIPEGYSVSREKKERFSLILESASTNQTSMYLCASTGTSGSSEQYFGPGTRLTVT.

The chain recombines TRBV19 with TRBJ2-7, with 11 bases that match TRBD1. Germline V lookup: CDR1 LNHDA, CDR2 SQIVND (reference sequence). Trimming cost V 6 bases and J 5 bases; bases outside gene matches: 6. The CDR3 extends over 14 amino acids. CDR3 residues: CASRPDRGLNEQYF. CDR3 nucleotide sequence: TGTGCCAGTAGACCGGACAGGGGGCTAAACGAGCAGTACTTC.